Listed below are T cell receptor beta chains from one sample, sequenced in a study of monozygotic twins with inflammatory bowel disease. After re-calling the 5' RACE reads, TCRdb lists one entry per CDR3 protein, DNA absent. This table holds roughly 300,000 distinct CDR3 sequences. Sequencing was performed on blood. These receptors were taken from a human donor with ulcerative colitis or Crohn's disease, or a healthy co-twin of an affected twin (not recorded which). CDR3s include the opening cysteine and the closing phenylalanine or tryptophan.

J gene | V gene | CDR3 protein
TRBJ2-2 | TRBV6-2/TRBV6-3 | CASSKRGQAGELFF
TRBJ2-3 | TRBV4-2 | CASSQVLGGTDTQYF
TRBJ2-7 | TRBV18 | CASSPSRYFGEQYF
TRBJ2-5 | TRBV25-1 | CASSDWETQYF
TRBJ2-3 | TRBV14 | CASSEIWTSEDTQYF
TRBJ1-5 | TRBV7-2 | CASSLVGVNQPQHF
TRBJ2-3 | TRBV7-2 | CASSLDRGADTQYF
TRBJ1-1 | TRBV6-1 | CASTRGSEAFF
TRBJ2-1 | TRBV27 | CASSLSGRAAYNEQFF
TRBJ1-1 | TRBV5-5 | CASIQKMGGTEAFF
TRBJ2-1 | TRBV4-2 | CASSQEHHNSGSSYNEQFF
TRBJ2-7 | TRBV5-1 | CASSSPGNTYEQYF
TRBJ2-3 | TRBV5-5 | CASSLEASGGATDTQYF
TRBJ1-1 | TRBV4-3 | CASSQGPGTGGWPEAFF
TRBJ2-4 | TRBV9 | CASSALAGAGGADIQYF
TRBJ2-1 | TRBV10-3 | CAISEYRDRGGNEQFF
TRBJ2-3 | TRBV15 | CATSRASGGGQGTQYF